The present TCR beta chain was sequenced within a study of T cell clones after liver transplantation. Profiled with immunoSEQ multiplex PCR; TCRdb holds only in-frame clones, not every one. The sample lists around 100,000 clones; around four fifths were seen once. This CDR3 contains 15 residues. Per the germline V gene, CDR1 is SGHTS and CDR2 is YDEGEE. V lost 3 bases and J lost 4, with 16 bases in between. The chain employs TRBV5-8 and TRBJ1-1; the D is unclear. The sequences come from CD4+ T cells from blood, collected before liver transplant. This TCR came from a human donor who received a liver transplant. The CDR3 DNA sequence: TGTGCCAGCAGCTCCCGCCGGGGATCGGGCACTGAAGCTTTCTTT. Translated: CASSSRRGSGTEAFF.